This T cell receptor beta chain was captured by sequencing in a study of T-cell memory formation after mild COVID-19. TCRdb reprocessed the 5' RACE reads with MiXCR, giving one entry per CDR3 protein. The sample shows a few hundred thousand distinct CDR3 sequences, roughly 21% of them seen only once. V lost 3 bases and J 1 base, leaving 12 bases between the germline ends. CDR3 length: 15 amino acids. The germline V gene encodes CDR1 LGHDT and CDR2 YNNKEL (reference sequence). J is TRBJ1-2 and V is TRBV3-1; perhaps TRBD1 as D (5 bases). Source material: PBMCs or a T cell subset sorted from them (not recorded which). The TCR sequence derives from a man between 18 and 35 years old who had mild COVID-19 (a few samples of this study predate the infection). Cell type and time point are not known. The CDR3 spells CASSHRRGDNYGYTF. The CDR3 region has the DNA TGTGCCAGCAGCCATAGACGGGGGGATAACTATGGCTACACCTTC.